Listed here are 30 T cell receptor beta chains from one sample, sequenced in a study of shared clonotypes between healthy human individuals. Only in-frame clones appear in the TCRdb table, and some are missing; sequencing was by immunoSEQ multiplex PCR. The data show around 2.1 million clones, 93% seen once. Naivety among CD8 cells was defined by CD45RO negativity and positive CCR7 selection, thereby excluding terminally differentiated effector memory CD45RA+ cells. The sequencing input was naive CD8+ T cells from PBMCs. The source of these receptors is a man aged 18-30 years in good health. Some clones in this sample may be carry-over from other donors' samples.

The rearrangement uses TRBV6-6 and TRBJ2-1; D is uncertain. V lost 0 bases and J 9 bases, leaving 6 bases between the germline ends. This CDR3 is built from 12 residues. Germline V lookup: CDR1 MNHNY, CDR2 SVGAGI (reference sequence). CDR3 amino acids: CASSYSIGEQFF. In nucleotides, the CDR3 is TGTGCCAGCAGTTACTCGATAGGTGAGCAGTTCTTC.

The CDR3 region has the DNA TGTGCCAGCAGTTTCGGACAGGGGATATACAGCAATGAGCAGTTCTTC. Translated: CASSFGQGIYSNEQFF. The chain is built from TRBV27 and TRBJ2-1, with 9 bases identical to TRBD1. Germline loops: CDR1 MNHEY, CDR2 SMNVEV (reference sequence). This CDR3 has 16 amino acids. V trimming: 3 bases; J trimming: 6 bases; junction bases outside the gene matches: 9.

The rearrangement uses TRBV27 and TRBJ2-1; 7 bases line up with TRBD1. V lost 8 bases, J lost 3 bases, and 13 bases stayed unmatched. The CDR3 has 16 residues. Looked up from germline, CDR1 is MNHEY and CDR2 is SMNVEV (reference sequence). CDR3 in amino acids: CASEASTGEIYNEQFF. CDR3 bases: TGTGCCAGCGAAGCCAGTACAGGGGAAATCTACAATGAGCAGTTCTTC.

The J gene is TRBJ2-7, the V gene TRBV25-1, with a weak D call TRBD1 (6 bases). Trimming cost V 4 bases and J 4 bases, with 8 bases left between them. CDR3 length: 12 amino acids. Germline V CDR1 and CDR2: MGHDK, SYGVNS. The CDR3 nucleotides are TGTGCCAGCAGTGGAACAGGGTACGAGCAGTACTTC. This codes for CASSGTGYEQYF.

As regards this clone: A read error may explain this, as a much larger clone is one base away. This rearrangement joins TRBV5-8 to TRBJ1-1; maybe TRBD1 (5 bases). The CDR3 loop spans 13 amino acids. V gave up 4 bases and J gave up 1 base, with 8 bases separating them. Germline CDR1 SGHTS, CDR2 YDEGEE. The CDR3 loop is CASSIGGNTEAFF. CDR3 in DNA: TGTGCCAGCAGCATTGGGGGGAACACTGAAGCTTTCTTT. The full variable domain, with the rest looked up from reference TRBV5-8 and TRBJ1-1, is EAGVTQSPTHLIKTRGQQATLRCSPISGHTSVYWYQQALGLGLQFLLWYDEGEERNRGNFPPRFSGRQFPNYSSELNVNALELEDSALYLCASSIGGNTEAFFGQGTRLTVV.

The gene calls are TRBV28 and TRBJ1-5; D is possibly TRBD1 (5 bases). V shed 8 bases and J shed 6 bases, with 20 bases lying between them. Germline values: CDR1 MDHEN, CDR2 SYDVKM. CDR3 length: 15 amino acids. CDR3 in DNA: TGTGCCAGCGTCCACTCCGGGACGGTGGGTCAGCCCCAGCATTTT. Amino acid sequence: CASVHSGTVGQPQHF.

The J gene is TRBJ1-5, the V gene TRBV7-9, with 7 positions matching TRBD1. The CDR3 runs 14 residues. Germline assignment: CDR1 SEHNR and CDR2 FQNEAQ (reference sequence). J lost 2 bases, V lost 3 bases, and 1 base had no gene match. CDR3 loop: CASSFTGGNQPQHF. The CDR3 bases are TGTGCCAGCAGCTTCACAGGGGGCAATCAGCCCCAGCATTTT.

The V and J genes are TRBV7-6 and TRBJ2-7; 10 bases map to TRBD2. Germline trimming cut 8 bases from V and 7 bases from J; bases unmatched to any gene: 8. Germline assignment: CDR1 SGHVS and CDR2 FNYEAQ. The CDR3 spans 13 residues. The CDR3 nucleotides are TGTGCCAGCGCTAGCGGGAGTCTGTGGGAGCAGTACTTC. Translated, it gives CASASGSLWEQYF.

The chain joins TRBV11-2 to TRBJ2-7; 9 nucleotides align to TRBD1. The CDR3 loop spans 15 amino acids. Germline V gene lookup returns CDR1 SGHAT and CDR2 FQNNGV. V shed 0 bases, J shed 3 bases, and the junction held 3 bases outside the gene matches. The CDR3 DNA reads TGTGCCAGCAGCTTAGATCGGGGACAGGGCTACGAGCAGTACTTC. This gives the protein CASSLDRGQGYEQYF. Looking up the rest from reference TRBV11-2 and TRBJ2-7 gives the full variable domain: EAGVAQSPRYKIIEKRQSVAFWCNPISGHATLYWYQQILGQGPKLLIQFQNNGVVDDSQLPKDRFSAERLKGVDSTLKIQPAKLEDSAVYLCASSLDRGQGYEQYFGPGTRLTVT.

This chain links TRBV6-6 with TRBJ2-7, with D unclear. V lost 2 bases, J lost 6 bases, and 14 bases lay in between. The CDR3 is 14 residues long. Germline lookup yields CDR1 MNHNY and CDR2 SVGAGI (reference sequence). The CDR3 protein is CASSYPSVKTEQYF. For the CDR3, the DNA is TGTGCCAGCAGTTACCCCTCGGTTAAGACCGAGCAGTACTTC.

The chain is built from TRBV19 and TRBJ2-5; TRBD2 matches at 11 bases. CDR3 length: 14 amino acids. V dropped 7 bases and J dropped 5; count of bases not matched to a gene: 6. Germline V lookup: CDR1 LNHDA, CDR2 SQIVND (reference sequence). The CDR3 bases are TGTGCCAGTAAACTACTAGCGGGAGAGGAGACCCAGTACTTC. This encodes CASKLLAGEETQYF. The full variable domain, completed using reference TRBV19 and TRBJ2-5, is DGGITQSPKYLFRKEGQNVTLSCEQNLNHDAMYWYRQDPGQGLRLIYYSQIVNDFQKGDIAEGYSVSREKKESFPLTVTSAQKNPTAFYLCASKLLAGEETQYFGPGTRLLVL.

A single count supports this clone. The chain uses TRBV27 and TRBJ2-7; D is ambiguous. In germline, CDR1 is MNHEY, CDR2 SMNVEV (reference sequence). The CDR3 has 13 amino acids. V lost 5 bases and J 6 bases, leaving 14 bases between the germline ends. The CDR3 DNA sequence: TGTGCCAGCAGTCCCCTCATAAATCTCGAGCAGTACTTC. It is translated as CASSPLINLEQYF.

The genes are TRBV28 and TRBJ1-5; D might be TRBD1 (5 bases). Germline lookup yields CDR1 MDHEN and CDR2 SYDVKM. This CDR3 spans 14 amino acids. Between the trimmed V and J ends, which lost 3 bases and 5 bases, there was a span of 11 bases. CDR3 loop: CASSFWGRDQPQHF. CDR3 bases: TGTGCCAGCAGTTTCTGGGGACGCGATCAGCCCCAGCATTTT.

As for this clone: Other DNA variants within this sample encode the same CDR3. The V and J genes are TRBV28 and TRBJ2-1; 13 bases align to TRBD2. This CDR3 has 15 amino acids. Germline trimming cut 9 bases from V and 0 bases from J; bases unmatched to any gene: 2. Germline CDR1 and CDR2: MDHEN and SYDVKM. DNA of the CDR3: TGTGCCAGTAGGACTAGCGGGAGCTCCTACAATGAGCAGTTCTTC. It is translated as CASRTSGSSYNEQFF.

The CDR3 loop reads CATSMGTEAFF. The CDR3 nucleotides read TGTGCCACCTCGATGGGGACTGAAGCTTTCTTT. This rearrangement joins TRBV7-9 to TRBJ1-1; D gene ambiguous. The length of the CDR3 is 11 residues. Germline loops: CDR1 SEHNR, CDR2 FQNEAQ (reference sequence). V lost 10 bases and J 5 bases, leaving 11 bases between the germline ends.

This chain joins TRBV2 and TRBJ2-3; D uncertain. From germline, CDR1 is SNHLY and CDR2 FYNNEI. The V end was cut by 1 base, the J end by 2 bases, with 10 bases between. The length of the CDR3 is 15 residues. This CDR3 is CASSEGGGTTDTQYF. In nucleotides, the CDR3 is TGTGCCAGCAGTGAAGGAGGTGGCACCACAGATACGCAGTATTTT.

CDR3 region: CASSDGAGQYNEQFF. CDR3 coding DNA: TGTGCCAGCAGTGACGGAGCGGGGCAATACAATGAGCAGTTCTTC. The J gene is TRBJ2-1, the V gene TRBV6-1; 7 positions match TRBD2. The CDR3 has 15 amino acids. Germline V CDR1 and CDR2: MNHNS, SASEGT. V lost 3 bases, J lost 4 bases, and 6 bases stayed unmatched.

The chain's CDR3 is CASSLIRSGPSGRALGTGELFF. The CDR3 DNA is TGTGCCAGCAGCTTAATCAGGAGTGGGCCTAGCGGGAGGGCCTTGGGCACCGGGGAGCTGTTTTTT. The chain joins TRBV7-3 to TRBJ2-2, with 12 nucleotides matching TRBD2. CDR1 and CDR2 (germline): SGHTA, FQGTGA. The CDR3 loop spans 22 amino acids. Trimming took 1 base from V and 4 from J; bases not matched to a gene: 19.

This chain uses TRBV11-2 with TRBJ2-1; no clear D. V lost 6 bases and J lost 3, with 15 bases in between. Germline CDR1 and CDR2: SGHAT and FQNNGV. This CDR3 is built from 15 residues. The CDR3 spells CASSLDPWGYNEQFF. The DNA of the CDR3 is TGTGCCAGCAGTCTCGACCCTTGGGGCTACAATGAGCAGTTCTTC.

The gene calls are TRBV5-1 and TRBJ1-1; 8 positions match TRBD1. Germline trimming cut 4 bases from V and 4 bases from J; bases unmatched to any gene: 9. The CDR3 contains 15 residues. In germline, CDR1 is SGHRS, CDR2 YFSETQ. The DNA for the CDR3 is TGCGCCAGCAGCCCTGACAGGGGTCTGGGCACTGAAGCTTTCTTT. This translates into CASSPDRGLGTEAFF.

This chain uses TRBV4-1 with TRBJ1-1; D not resolved. V was cut by 0 bases and J by 7 bases, with 15 bases left in between. Germline V lookup: CDR1 MGHRA, CDR2 YSYEKL. This CDR3 is 15 amino acids long. This chain's CDR3 is CASSQDRIGRSEAFF. The CDR3 region has the DNA TGCGCCAGCAGCCAAGATAGGATTGGGAGGAGTGAAGCTTTCTTT.

The chain recombines TRBV6-1 with TRBJ2-2, with TRBD2 identical over 8 bases. Losses at the gene ends were 4 bases for V and 1 base for J; bases not matched to a gene: 5. Germline CDR1 MNHNS, CDR2 SASEGT. This CDR3 has 16 amino acids. In nucleotides, the CDR3 is TGTGCCAGCAGTGTGTGGAGCGGGAGGAACACCGGGGAGCTGTTTTTT. Translation gives CASSVWSGRNTGELFF.

The chain carries TRBV6-6 and TRBJ2-7; TRBD1 aligns across 7 bases. CDR3 size: 13 residues. The germline CDR1 and CDR2 sequences are MNHNY and SVGAGI (reference sequence). V lost 6 bases, J lost 3 bases, and 5 bases stayed unmatched. The CDR3 loop reads CASSPRQGYEQYF. The CDR3 DNA is TGTGCCAGCAGCCCACGACAGGGCTACGAGCAGTACTTC.

The chain employs TRBV29-1 and TRBJ2-7; 9 bases align to TRBD1. The CDR3 contains 13 residues. Germline CDR1 and CDR2: SQVTM and ANQGSEA. V lost 6 bases and J lost 4; bases outside the gene matches: 7. CDR3 bases: TGCAGCGTGACACAGGGGGCGCCGTACGAGCAGTACTTC. This translates into CSVTQGAPYEQYF.

V gene TRBV7-9 combines with J gene TRBJ1-2; no clear D gene. The CDR3 loop spans 15 amino acids. Germline lookup yields CDR1 SEHNR and CDR2 FQNEAQ (reference sequence). Trimming left V 5 bases short and J 3 bases short, with 16 bases between. CDR3: CASSAPGLQDYGYTF. The DNA for the CDR3 is TGTGCCAGCAGCGCCCCGGGCCTTCAAGACTATGGCTACACCTTC. Full variable domain (missing parts from reference TRBV7-9 and TRBJ1-2): DTGVSQNPRHKITKRGQNVTFRCDPISEHNRLYWYRQTLGQGPEFLTYFQNEAQLEKSRLLSDRFSAERPKGSFSTLEIQRTEQGDSAMYLCASSAPGLQDYGYTFGSGTRLTVV.

The chain is built from TRBV6-5 and TRBJ2-7; D unresolved. Germline CDR1 and CDR2: MNHEY and SVGAGI. V was trimmed by 1 base and J by 4 bases, leaving 11 bases between them. This CDR3 region has 14 residues. The CDR3 region has the DNA TGTGCCAGCAGTTACTTGACCATCGGTTACGAGCAGTACTTC. This codes for CASSYLTIGYEQYF.

This clone was seen once. This chain joins TRBV15 and TRBJ2-1; the D gene is possibly TRBD2 (5 bases). The CDR3 is 13 residues long. V was pared by 6 bases and J by 8 bases, with 14 bases between. Germline assignment: CDR1 LNHNV and CDR2 YYDKDF (reference sequence). CDR3 residues: CATSPDRGHEQFF. CDR3 DNA sequence: TGTGCCACCAGTCCGGACCGCGGGCATGAGCAGTTCTTC.

This clone was found a few times. This chain uses TRBV14 with TRBJ2-7; D is possibly TRBD1 (5 bases). CDR3 size: 13 residues. With 1 base removed from V and 5 bases from J, the gap between germline ends came to 9 bases. Germline lookup yields CDR1 SGHDN and CDR2 FVKESK. The CDR3 DNA reads TGTGCCAGCAGCCAAGGAATCAGGGACGAGCAGTACTTC. Translated, it gives CASSQGIRDEQYF. The full variable domain, with the rest looked up from reference TRBV14 and TRBJ2-7, is EAGVTQFPSHSVIEKGQTVTLRCDPISGHDNLYWYRRVMGKEIKFLLHFVKESKQDESGMPNNRFLAERTGGTYSTLKVQPAELEDSGVYFCASSQGIRDEQYFGPGTRLTVT.

The chain links TRBV4-3 to TRBJ2-2; possibly TRBD1 or TRBD2 for D (5 bases each). Germline V gene sequence: CDR1 LGHNA, CDR2 YSLEER. V was cut by 1 base and J by 8 bases, with 14 bases left in between. The CDR3 totals 15 residues. CDR3 sequence (DNA): TGCGCCAGCAGCCAAGGGAGGCAGGGTCTGGGGGAGCTGTTTTTT. Residues: CASSQGRQGLGELFF.

The rearrangement links TRBV29-1 to TRBJ2-1, with 12 bases identical to TRBD2. The CDR3 covers 15 residues. CDR1 and CDR2 from the germline V gene are SQVTM and ANQGSEA. Trimming cost V 7 bases and J 8 bases; bases outside gene matches: 12. As DNA, the CDR3 is TGCAGCGCCACCCCGACTAGCGGGAGCTCCGATGAGCAGTTCTTC. Translating gives CSATPTSGSSDEQFF.